This is a list of T cell receptor beta chains from one sample in a study of blood T cell repertoires in COVID-19. Generated by immunoSEQ multiplex PCR, the TCRdb table keeps only in-frame clones and is missing some. The sample consists of about 180,000 clones, about 81% of them appearing once. The sample comprised peripheral blood. These receptors came from a woman older than 75 with COVID-19, enrolled during active disease. Each CDR3 is given with its conserved first and last residue. The order of the fields is D gene, V gene, clone size, CDR3 length, J gene, CDR3 DNA, CDR3 protein. A D gene is named only where the DNA matches it firmly. Not all rows give a size; the values are once, few, many and, for expanded clones, a class.

NA	TRBV19	once	16	TRBJ1-2	TGTGCCAGTAGTATTCTCCGGGATCAGCCGATCTATGGCTACACCTTC	CASSILRDQPIYGYTF
TRBD1	TRBV5-5	many	15	TRBJ1-2	TGTGCCAGCAGCTCTGGGACAGGTCCTAACTATGGCTACACCTTC	CASSSGTGPNYGYTF
NA	TRBV3-1/TRBV3-2	NA	15	TRBJ1-2	TGTGCCAGCAGCCAAGATACAGGGCGGTTGAAAGGCTACACCTTC	CASSQDTGRLKGYTF
NA	TRBV2	once	14	TRBJ1-2	TGTGCCAGCAGCGCCCAACAAGAGGACTATGGCTACACCTTC	CASSAQQEDYGYTF
NA	TRBV27	few	17	TRBJ1-5	TGTGCCAGCAGTTTATGGGGCACGGGACTATTCGATCAGCCCCAGCATTTT	CASSLWGTGLFDQPQHF
TRBD2	TRBV29-1	NA	14	TRBJ2-5	TGCAGCGTGGAGGGACTAGCGGACCAAGAGACCCAGTACTTC	CSVEGLADQETQYF
NA	TRBV19	NA	15	TRBJ2-1	TGTGCCAGTAGTATAATAATTCGCTCCTACAATGAGCAGTTCTTC	CASSIIIRSYNEQFF
NA	TRBV29-1	NA	13	TRBJ1-4	TGCAGCGTTGAAACAAAAACCCCCGAAAAACTGTTTTTT	CSVETKTPEKLFF
NA	TRBV6-4	NA	13	TRBJ2-1	TGTGCCACCTCCCGGGGAAGCGAATATGAGCAGTTCTTC	CATSRGSEYEQFF
TRBD1	TRBV23-1	NA	15	TRBJ2-7	TGCGCCAGCAGTCGAGCGCAGGGGGCGTCTTACGAGCAGTACTTC	CASSRAQGASYEQYF
TRBD1	TRBV30	NA	17	TRBJ1-2	TGTGCCTCCTTCGAACATGCGGAGGGGGCGCGGAACTATGGCTACACCTTC	CASFEHAEGARNYGYTF
TRBD1	TRBV2	NA	18	TRBJ2-7	TGTGCCACCATGAACCTAAACCCCCGGGACAGGGGCCTCTACGAGCAGTACTTC	CATMNLNPRDRGLYEQYF
NA	TRBV11-3	NA	14	TRBJ1-2	TGTGCCAGCAGCTTAGGAGGGCCGCGTCGTGGCTACACCTTC	CASSLGGPRRGYTF
TRBD1	TRBV2	NA	14	TRBJ1-1	TGTGCCAGCAGTGTTGACAGGGCATATTCTGAAGCTTTCTTT	CASSVDRAYSEAFF
NA	TRBV11-2	NA	16	TRBJ2-1	TGTGCCAGCAGCTTATATTCGGCTGGGCTTGGCAATGAGCAGTTCTTC	CASSLYSAGLGNEQFF
NA	TRBV11-2	NA	14	TRBJ2-4	TGTGCCAGCAGCTTCGGAGGAGGCAAAAACATTCAGTACTTC	CASSFGGGKNIQYF
NA	TRBV12-3/TRBV12-4	NA	12	TRBJ2-1	TGTGCCAGCAGTTTTTCTGAGGGTCGGGCATTCTTC	CASSFSEGRAFF
NA	TRBV7-2	NA	15	TRBJ1-1	TGTGCCAGCAGCCTCATCCAGGGCGCGTGGACTGAAGCTTTCTTT	CASSLIQGAWTEAFF
TRBD2	TRBV5-1	NA	15	TRBJ2-1	TGCGCCAGCAGCCTCTCGGGACTAGCGTACAATGAGCAGTTCTTC	CASSLSGLAYNEQFF
TRBD1	TRBV18	NA	15	TRBJ1-2	TGTGCCAGCTCACCCCCCGACAGGGGCGTCTATGGCTACACCTTC	CASSPPDRGVYGYTF
TRBD1	TRBV5-5	NA	15	TRBJ1-2	TGTGCCAGCACCCCTGGACAGGGGGTTCACTATGGCTACACCTTC	CASTPGQGVHYGYTF
TRBD2	TRBV5-1	NA	14	TRBJ2-7	TGCGCCAGCAGCTTGGGGGAGGGGCGCCACGAGCAGTACTTC	CASSLGEGRHEQYF
TRBD2	TRBV5-1	NA	14	TRBJ2-7	TGCGCCAGCAGCCCAGCGGGAGGTTTCTACGAGCAGTACTTC	CASSPAGGFYEQYF
NA	TRBV6-5	once	14	TRBJ1-1	TGTGCCAGCAGTTACGAGGCGACTCTCACTGAAGCTTTCTTT	CASSYEATLTEAFF
NA	TRBV28	NA	14	TRBJ2-5	TGTGCCAGCTCAAGGGGCTCAAGAAGTGGGACCCAGTACTTC	CASSRGSRSGTQYF
TRBD2	TRBV24-1	NA	16	TRBJ2-1	TGTGCCACCAGTGACCCCGGGACTAGCGACAGAAATGAGCAGTTCTTC	CATSDPGTSDRNEQFF
NA	TRBV2	NA	15	TRBJ1-6	TGTGCCAGCATGGGGGCCCGCTCCTATAATTCACCCCTCCACTTT	CASMGARSYNSPLHF
TRBD1	TRBV4-2	NA	15	TRBJ2-7	TGTGCCAGCAGCCAGGGACAGGGCCTCTCCTACGAGCAGTACTTC	CASSQGQGLSYEQYF
NA	TRBV24-1	NA	13	TRBJ1-1	TGTGCCACCAGTGCGACGGGGTACACTGAAGCTTTCTTT	CATSATGYTEAFF
NA	TRBV7-2	NA	16	TRBJ2-2	TGTGCCAGCAGCCCCCGAGGGGGAGCAAACACCGGGGAGCTGTTTTTT	CASSPRGGANTGELFF
NA	TRBV5-1	NA	13	TRBJ2-7	TGCGCCAGCAGCTTAGAAAGGGGTCACGAGCAGTACTTC	CASSLERGHEQYF
NA	TRBV11-2	once	13	TRBJ2-1	TGTGCCAGCAGCTTTTTTGGGCAGAATGAGCAGTTCTTC	CASSFFGQNEQFF
TRBD2	TRBV10-3	NA	18	TRBJ2-5	TGTGCCATCAGCAGGACTAGCGGGAGGGCCGTAACCCCAGAGACCCAGTACTTC	CAISRTSGRAVTPETQYF
TRBD2	TRBV5-1	NA	15	TRBJ2-5	TGCGCCAGCAGCTTGGAGCGGGGGCCTAAGGAGACCCAGTACTTC	CASSLERGPKETQYF
NA	TRBV14	NA	18	TRBJ2-2	TGTGCCAGCAGCTACAAAACACCGGGAAGCTTCCCCCCCGGGGAGCTGTTTTTT	CASSYKTPGSFPPGELFF
NA	TRBV5-5	NA	15	TRBJ2-1	TGTGCCAGCAGCTTGGCAGGGTTTTCCTACAATGAGCAGTTCTTC	CASSLAGFSYNEQFF
NA	TRBV5-1	NA	17	TRBJ2-7	TGCGCCAGCAGCTTGGGTCCTAGCGCCCAGAGCTCCTACGAGCAGTACTTC	CASSLGPSAQSSYEQYF
TRBD1	TRBV5-4	NA	15	TRBJ2-5	TGTGCCAGCAGCTTGGGACAGGGGGTCCAAGAGACCCAGTACTTC	CASSLGQGVQETQYF
NA	TRBV27	NA	12	TRBJ2-7	TGTGCCAGCACCGGACAGCACTACGAGCAGTACTTC	CASTGQHYEQYF
TRBD1	TRBV18	NA	15	TRBJ1-4	TGTGCCAGCTCACCTACTGGACAGGCTAATGAAAAACTGTTTTTT	CASSPTGQANEKLFF
NA	TRBV6-2/TRBV6-3	NA	13	TRBJ2-5	TGTGCCAGCAGTTACTCGAGCAGGCAGACCCAGTACTTC	CASSYSSRQTQYF
TRBD1	TRBV5-4	NA	14	TRBJ2-3	TGTGCCAGCAGCTCGGACAGGTTCACAGATACGCAGTATTTT	CASSSDRFTDTQYF
NA	TRBV28	NA	14	TRBJ2-7	TGTGCCAGCAAACTTACAGGGAGCTCCTACGAGCAGTACTTC	CASKLTGSSYEQYF
TRBD1	TRBV5-6	NA	14	TRBJ2-7	TGTGCCAGCAGCGTAACAGGGGGACCCTACGAGCAGTACTTC	CASSVTGGPYEQYF
TRBD1	TRBV12-3/TRBV12-4	few	13	TRBJ1-2	TGTGCCAGCAGTTGGGACAGAAACTATGGCTACACCTTC	CASSWDRNYGYTF
TRBD1	TRBV30	NA	15	TRBJ2-7	TGTGCCTGCAGTACTAACAGGGGGCCCTCCTACGAGCAGTACTTC	CACSTNRGPSYEQYF
TRBD1	TRBV7-2	few	16	TRBJ2-5	TGTGCCAGCAGCCCAGAACTGACAGGGGGCGGGGAGACCCAGTACTTC	CASSPELTGGGETQYF
NA	TRBV9	NA	16	TRBJ2-2	TGTGCCAGCAGCGTAGCATTTACTCCTCCAGGCGGGGAGCTGTTTTTT	CASSVAFTPPGGELFF